This TCR beta chain was documented in a study of PD-L1 blockade in urothelial cancer. Study at large: Most patients, about nine tenths of the roughly 29, were males with bladder-origin cancer. Among blood samples, the median T cell count was some 140,000. Study-level findings and limits: A below-median TCR clonality in blood before treatment predicted better survival.

This clone came up once. The antigen is unknown. The method was immunoSEQ multiplex PCR; TCRdb's version includes in-frame clones alone and lacks a portion of them. The table records fewer than 50,000 clones, 75% to 95% of them present only once. The germline V gene has CDR1 LNHNV and CDR2 YYDKDF (reference sequence). The CDR3 is made up of 16 amino acids. V was shortened by 5 bases and J by 5 bases, with 21 bases between the two germline ends. This specimen was PBMCs, taken around atezolizumab (anti-PD-L1) treatment. The source of this sequence is a man aged 65 to 85 with urothelial cancer. The chain couples TRBV15 to TRBJ2-5; maybe TRBD2 (6 bases). The CDR3 DNA sequence: TGTGCCACCAGCTATGCTCCCCCGGGGAGGACGGAGACCCAGTACTTC. It codes for CATSYAPPGRTETQYF. Filled out from reference TRBV15 and TRBJ2-5, the complete variable domain reads DAMVIQNPRYQVTQFGKPVTLSCSQTLNHNVMYWYQQKSSQAPKLLFHYYDKDFNNEADTPDNFQSRRPNTSFCFLDIRSPGLGDTAMYLCATSYAPPGRTETQYFGPGTRLLVL.